The 22 T cell receptor beta chains below come from one sample, sequenced in a study of CD8+CD57+ T cells in acquired aplastic anemia. The authors sequenced patients whose flow cytometry had shown CD8+CD57+ cell expansion. The template for TCR beta VDJ and CDR3 sequence profiling was genomic DNA. TCRdb re-derived calls from the reads in MiXCR, one entry per CDR3 protein. In the table there are under 150,000 distinct CDR3 sequences, approximately 41% of which are singletons. Input material: sorted CD4+, CD8+, or CD8+CD57+ T cells (not recorded which) from PBMCs. Receptors were obtained from a human donor with aplastic anemia.

This rearrangement joins TRBV25-1 to TRBJ1-6; weak D call: TRBD1 (5 bases). Trimming stripped 6 bases from V and 0 bases from J, with 18 bases between. Germline V lookup: CDR1 MGHDK, CDR2 SYGVNS. This CDR3 is built from 18 residues. In DNA, the CDR3 is TGTGCCAGCAGACAGACCGGGACGGCAAGCTCCTATAATTCACCCCTCCACTTT. Translated: CASRQTGTASSYNSPLHF.

This clonotype was observed at least ten times. Its ends do not fully match the called genes, so a read error is possible. V is TRBV6-2 or TRBV6-3 and J is TRBJ1-2, with D possibly being TRBD1 (6 bases). CDR1 is MNHEY and CDR2 is SVGEGT in the germline V gene. The CDR3 runs 12 residues. CDR3 nucleotides: TGTGCCAGCGAAACAGGGAGTCATATTCTCTGGTTC. Protein sequence: CASETGSHILWF.

This clonotype was observed at least ten times. The rearrangement joins TRBV5-6 to TRBJ2-2; D gene uncertain. The CDR3 spans 16 residues. Looked up from germline, CDR1 is SGHDT and CDR2 is YYEEEE. Trimming shortened V by 4 bases and J by 0 bases, and 13 bases separated the two germline ends. Written as DNA, the CDR3 is TGTGCCAGCAGCCCGAGCCTAATCCCGAACACCGGGGAGCTGTTTTTT. It encodes CASSPSLIPNTGELFF.

This clonotype has ten or more counts. V is TRBV5-4 and J is TRBJ2-2; TRBD2 matches 9 bases. The CDR3 is 14 amino acids. Germline CDR1 and CDR2: SGHNT and YYREEE (reference sequence). Trimming at V came to 7 bases and at J to 3 bases, leaving 4 bases not matched to a gene. The CDR3 DNA sequence: TGTGCCAGCGGGGTAGCGGGGGACACCGGGGAGCTGTTTTTT. This sequence encodes CASGVAGDTGELFF.

The chain links TRBV10-3 to TRBJ1-1; tentative D call: TRBD1 (6 bases). Trimming removed 10 bases from V and 5 bases from J, with 14 bases in between. Germline loops: CDR1 ENHRY, CDR2 SYGVKD. The CDR3 covers 12 residues. The CDR3 loop reads CASRGAGTEAFF. CDR3 DNA: TGTGCCAGCAGGGGCGCGGGTACTGAAGCTTTCTTT.

This chain links TRBV29-1 with TRBJ2-1; TRBD2 matches 12 bases. The CDR3 contains 14 residues. CDR1 SQVTM and CDR2 ANQGSEA come from the germline V gene. V lost 6 bases and J lost 9; bases outside the gene matches: 9. The CDR3 loop is CSVISGLAGSEQFF. CDR3 nucleotides: TGCAGCGTGATATCCGGACTAGCGGGGAGTGAGCAGTTCTTC.

The rearrangement links TRBV7-6 to TRBJ1-1, with TRBD1 matching 7 bases. Germline CDR1 is SGHVS and CDR2 is FNYEAQ. The ends lost 3 bases at V and 5 bases at J; junction bases unmatched: 3. This CDR3 spans 13 amino acids. CDR3 bases: TGTGCCAGCAGCTTGGAACAGGGGACTGAAGCTTTCTTT. Amino acids: CASSLEQGTEAFF.

This clonotype was seen repeatedly, ten times or more. The V call is TRBV15, the J call TRBJ2-1, with TRBD2 as a possible D gene (7 bases). The CDR3 totals 16 residues. V lost 4 bases to trimming and J lost 7 bases, with 20 bases between them. The germline V gene encodes CDR1 LNHNV and CDR2 YYDKDF (reference sequence). In DNA, the CDR3 is TGTGCCACCAGCACTTTCCTAGGGGAGGGGGAAAATGAGCAGTTCTTC. Amino acids: CATSTFLGEGENEQFF.

This sequence joins TRBV24-1 and TRBJ2-3; D not resolved. The CDR3 has 14 residues. Looked up from germline, CDR1 is KGHDR and CDR2 is SFDVKD. V was pared by 7 bases and J by 4 bases, with 14 bases between. CDR3 protein: CATSSYGPADTQYF. The CDR3 DNA reads as TGTGCCACCAGCAGCTACGGACCAGCAGATACGCAGTATTTT.

This chain uses TRBV5-1 with TRBJ1-6, with 10 bases fitting TRBD1. CDR3 length: 16 amino acids. The germline V gene encodes CDR1 SGHRS and CDR2 YFSETQ. J gave up 7 bases and V 4 bases, and 8 bases lay outside the gene matches. CDR3 DNA: TGCGCCAGCAGCCGAAGCCCGGGACAGGGGAATTCACCCCTCCACTTT. It translates to CASSRSPGQGNSPLHF.

The chain joins TRBV19 to TRBJ1-6; 11 bases are shared with TRBD1. V lost 5 bases to trimming and J lost 10 bases; unmatched junction nucleotides: 4. This CDR3 has 14 residues. Germline CDR1 reads LNHDA; CDR2 reads SQIVND (reference sequence). This chain's CDR3 is CASSGTGGSSPLHF. The CDR3 DNA is TGTGCCAGTAGTGGGACAGGGGGTAGCTCACCCCTCCACTTT.

This chain connects TRBV4-3 to TRBJ2-3, with 10 nucleotides matching TRBD2. CDR1 LGHNA and CDR2 YSLEER come from the germline V gene. This CDR3 comprises 19 residues. The trim removed 1 base at V and 4 bases at J, leaving 14 bases unmatched. This CDR3 is CASSQVKMVAGGEADTQYF. DNA of the CDR3: TGCGCCAGCAGCCAAGTAAAGATGGTAGCGGGGGGAGAGGCAGATACGCAGTATTTT.

This chain links TRBV7-9 with TRBJ2-7; the match to TRBD2 covers 12 bases. Germline trimming cut 4 bases from V and 4 bases from J; bases unmatched to any gene: 2. This CDR3 spans 14 amino acids. CDR1 and CDR2 (germline): SEHNR, FQNEAQ (reference sequence). This CDR3 reads CASSSTSGRYEQYF. The CDR3 bases are TGTGCCAGCAGCTCTACTAGCGGGAGGTACGAGCAGTACTTC.

This clonotype was counted at least ten times. The V gene is TRBV4-1, the J gene TRBJ1-1; a weak D match, TRBD1 (5 bases). Between the trimmed V and J ends, which lost 5 bases and 0 bases, there was a span of 13 bases. Germline CDR1 and CDR2: MGHRA and YSYEKL. This CDR3 contains 15 residues. CDR3 nucleotides: TGCGCCAGCAGCTCCCCGGGACTGATGAACACTGAAGCTTTCTTT. It translates to CASSSPGLMNTEAFF.

To note about this clonotype: The junction shows a germline mismatch at one end, possibly a read error. V and J are TRBV20-1 and TRBJ2-5; D gene uncertain. Per the germline V gene, CDR1 is DFQATT and CDR2 is SNEGSKA (reference sequence). The length of the CDR3 is 13 residues. As DNA, the CDR3 is TGCAGCGCTAGAGTACCGGGCCAAGGGACCCAGTACTTC. As protein: CSARVPGQGTQYF.

This clonotype was observed at least ten times. The J gene is TRBJ1-4, the V gene TRBV7-9, with D hard to call. Germline assignment: CDR1 SEHNR and CDR2 FQNEAQ (reference sequence). The CDR3 consists of 16 residues. Deletions cut 5 bases from V and 1 base from J, with 14 bases between. In nucleotides, the CDR3 is TGTGCCAGCAGCCTCCTAACCTCGGGAACTAATGAAAAACTGTTTTTT. It yields the protein CASSLLTSGTNEKLFF. The full variable domain, its missing parts supplied by reference TRBV7-9 and TRBJ1-4, is DTGVSQNPRHKITKRGQNVTFRCDPISEHNRLYWYRQTLGQGPEFLTYFQNEAQLEKSRLLSDRFSAERPKGSFSTLEIQRTEQGDSAMYLCASSLLTSGTNEKLFFGSGTQLSVL.

In regard to this clonotype: With a much larger clone just one base away, this may be a read error. This chain uses TRBV5-1 with TRBJ2-6, with a weak D call TRBD1 (5 bases). Germline V lookup: CDR1 SGHRS, CDR2 YFSETQ. The CDR3 contains 15 residues. The CDR3 sequence: CAGSLDNSGANVLTF. The CDR3 nucleotides read TGCGCCGGCAGCTTGGACAACTCTGGGGCCAACGTCCTGACTTTC. Full variable domain (outside the CDR3, taken from reference TRBV5-1 and TRBJ2-6): KAGVTQTPRYLIKTRGQQVTLSCSPISGHRSVSWYQQTPGQGLQFLFEYFSETQRNKGNFPGRFSGRQFSNSRSEMNVSTLELGDSALYLCAGSLDNSGANVLTFGAGSRLTVL.

This clonotype appeared many times. The chain carries TRBV9 and TRBJ1-5; D unresolved. V gave up 0 bases and J gave up 4 bases, with 8 bases separating them. This CDR3 spans 14 amino acids. CDR1 is SGDLS and CDR2 is YYNGEE in the germline V gene. In nucleotides, the CDR3 is TGTGCCAGCAGCGTAGGTTCCGGGAATCAGCCCCAGCATTTT. Translating it yields CASSVGSGNQPQHF.

The rearrangement uses TRBV6-1 and TRBJ1-5, with 10 bases aligning to TRBD1. The junction had 12 bases not matched to a gene; V was cut back by 8 bases and J by 2 bases. The CDR3 has 17 amino acids. Germline values: CDR1 MNHNS, CDR2 SASEGT. DNA for the CDR3: TGTGCCAGCCTAAACCCGGGACAGGGGTTTGGCAATCAGCCCCAGCATTTT. Amino acid sequence: CASLNPGQGFGNQPQHF.

The chain employs TRBV5-1 and TRBJ2-3, with TRBD2 identical over 11 bases. V shed 2 bases and J 3 bases; nucleotides not matched to a gene: 8. Germline V CDR1 and CDR2: SGHRS, YFSETQ. This CDR3 is 17 amino acids long. CDR3 protein: CASSFSSGGADTDTQYF. In nucleotides, the CDR3 is TGCGCCAGCAGCTTTAGTAGCGGGGGGGCCGATACAGATACGCAGTATTTT.

The rearrangement links TRBV29-1 to TRBJ2-1, with D perhaps TRBD1 or TRBD2 (5 bases each). V shed 4 bases and J shed 10 bases, with 14 bases lying between them. Per germline, CDR1 SQVTM and CDR2 ANQGSEA. This CDR3 comprises 12 residues. The CDR3: CSVVGVRNEQFF. Written as DNA, the CDR3 is TGCAGCGTTGTGGGGGTCCGAAACGAGCAGTTCTTC.

This clonotype has only a few counts. J is TRBJ1-1 and V is TRBV6-1; the D is unclear. CDR1 and CDR2 (germline): MNHNS, SASEGT. This CDR3 is 14 amino acids long. V was trimmed by 7 bases and J by 2 bases, leaving 14 bases between them. CDR3 in amino acids: CASTLNGVNTEAFF. CDR3 coding DNA: TGTGCCAGCACCCTCAACGGGGTAAACACTGAAGCTTTCTTT.